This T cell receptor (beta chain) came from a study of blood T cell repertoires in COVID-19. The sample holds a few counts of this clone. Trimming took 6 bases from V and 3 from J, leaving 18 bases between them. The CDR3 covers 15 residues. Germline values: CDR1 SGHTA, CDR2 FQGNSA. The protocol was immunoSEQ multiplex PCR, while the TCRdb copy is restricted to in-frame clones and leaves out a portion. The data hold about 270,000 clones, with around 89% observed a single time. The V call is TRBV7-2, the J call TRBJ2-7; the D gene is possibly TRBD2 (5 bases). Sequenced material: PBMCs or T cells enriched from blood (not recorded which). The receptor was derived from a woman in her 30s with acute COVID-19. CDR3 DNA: TGTGCCAGCAGTTCAAAATCCGGACTCAACTACGAGCAGTACTTC. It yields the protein CASSSKSGLNYEQYF. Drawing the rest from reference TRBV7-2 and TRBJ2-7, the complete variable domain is GAGVSQSPSNKVTEKGKDVELRCDPISGHTALYWYRQSLGQGLEFLIYFQGNSAPDKSGLPSDRFSAERTGGSVSTLTIQRTQQEDSAVYLCASSSKSGLNYEQYFGPGTRLTVT.